These 11 T cell receptor beta chains share one sample of origin, sequenced in a study of blood T cell repertoires in COVID-19. TCRdb keeps only in-frame clones here, not all; method: immunoSEQ multiplex PCR. The sample includes around 70,000 clones, roughly nine tenths of them seen just once. Sequencing was done on a sample of peripheral blood. These receptors originate from a human donor in a cohort sampled during active COVID-19.

V usage is TRBV7-6 and J usage is TRBJ2-5, with 8 bases fitting TRBD1. Germline CDR1 and CDR2: SGHVS and FNYEAQ. This CDR3 comprises 13 residues. Trimming cost V 5 bases and J 5 bases; bases outside gene matches: 4. This CDR3 is CASSPDRAETQYF. CDR3 DNA: TGTGCCAGCAGCCCGGACAGGGCGGAGACCCAGTACTTC.

This chain connects TRBV7-9 to TRBJ1-1, with no clear D. CDR1 SEHNR and CDR2 FQNEAQ come from the germline V gene (reference sequence). This CDR3 has 12 residues. Trimming removed 5 bases at V and 7 bases at J, with 11 bases between. The CDR3 spells CASSRSGGEAFF. CDR3 nucleotides: TGTGCCAGCAGCCGTTCAGGTGGTGAAGCTTTCTTT.

The chain recombines TRBV7-2 with TRBJ1-4, with a weak D call TRBD1 (5 bases). This CDR3 region has 16 residues. Trimming took 5 bases from V and 5 from J, leaving 18 bases between them. The germline CDR1 and CDR2 sequences are SGHTA and FQGNSA. The CDR3 DNA follows: TGTGCCAGCAGCCCTGCCGTACGCGGGGCCAATGAAAAACTGTTTTTT. Amino acids: CASSPAVRGANEKLFF.

The chain links TRBV7-2 to TRBJ2-5; weak D call: TRBD2 (6 bases). The CDR3 has 14 amino acids. Trimming left V 4 bases short and J 3 bases short, with 12 bases between. Germline CDR1 is SGHTA and CDR2 is FQGNSA. DNA of the CDR3: TGTGCCAGCAGCTCCCGTCCGGGGGAAGAGACCCAGTACTTC. This sequence encodes CASSSRPGEETQYF.

In DNA, the CDR3 is TGTGCCAGTAGTCCCAGCCAGGGCGATACGCAGTATTTT. Its protein is CASSPSQGDTQYF. The chain employs TRBV19 and TRBJ2-3, with a possible D match to TRBD1 (5 bases). Looked up from germline, CDR1 is LNHDA and CDR2 is SQIVND (reference sequence). V lost 5 bases and J lost 6, with 12 bases in between. The CDR3 is 13 residues long.

This chain links TRBV5-1 with TRBJ1-1; TRBD1 matches 9 bases. Per the germline V gene, CDR1 is SGHRS and CDR2 is YFSETQ. This CDR3 has 17 residues. Losses at the gene ends were 3 bases for V and 0 bases for J; bases not matched to a gene: 9. The CDR3 nucleotides are TGCGCCAGCAGCTACTTGGGAGACAGGGGGATGAACACTGAAGCTTTCTTT. Translating gives CASSYLGDRGMNTEAFF.

This sequence joins TRBV3-1 (or the pseudogene TRBV3-2) and TRBJ1-6; D is unclear. Trimming removed 0 bases at V and 9 bases at J, with 12 bases between. Germline assignment: CDR1 LGHDT and CDR2 YNNKEL (reference sequence). CDR3 length: 15 amino acids. CDR3 in amino acids: CASSQEKSMSSPLHF. The CDR3 DNA reads TGTGCCAGCAGCCAAGAAAAGTCCATGAGTTCACCCCTCCACTTT.

This clone was counted a few times. This chain joins TRBV3-1 (or the pseudogene TRBV3-2) and TRBJ2-1; D is perhaps TRBD1 (6 bases). CDR3 length equals 15 residues. Germline loops: CDR1 LGHDT, CDR2 YNNKEL (reference sequence). Deletions cut 4 bases from V and 0 bases from J, with 10 bases between. The CDR3 region has the DNA TGTGCCAGCAGCCCTCTGGGACACTCCTACAATGAGCAGTTCTTC. This encodes CASSPLGHSYNEQFF.

The chain recombines TRBV6-2 or TRBV6-3 with TRBJ2-1; 7 bases are a match to TRBD1. This CDR3 region has 15 residues. Germline assignment: CDR1 MNHEY and CDR2 SVGEGT. J gave up 6 bases and V 0 bases, and 5 bases lay outside the gene matches. CDR3 nucleotides: TGTGCCAGCAGTTACTCTTCACACAGGGGCAATGAGCAGTTCTTC. Translation: CASSYSSHRGNEQFF.

This chain uses TRBV28 with TRBJ2-5, with 9 positions matching TRBD2. CDR3 length: 14 amino acids. CDR1 MDHEN and CDR2 SYDVKM come from the germline V gene. The trim removed 6 bases at V and 1 base at J, leaving 3 bases unmatched. CDR3 sequence reads: CASRQRGAQETQYF. The CDR3 DNA sequence: TGTGCCAGCAGGCAGCGGGGGGCCCAAGAGACCCAGTACTTC.

This clone was detected only a few times. The V call is TRBV5-6, the J call TRBJ2-2; 7 nucleotides align to TRBD1. Germline values: CDR1 SGHDT, CDR2 YYEEEE. This CDR3 has 16 residues. V lost 2 bases, J lost 4 bases, and 8 bases stayed unmatched. CDR3 amino acids: CASSFETGSGTGELFF. CDR3 coding DNA: TGTGCCAGCAGCTTTGAGACAGGGTCTGGCACCGGGGAGCTGTTTTTT.